The rows below give T cell receptor beta chains drawn from one sample of a study of cytomegalovirus exposure and HLA in healthy donors. Data came from immunoSEQ multiplex PCR; TCRdb stores just in-frame clones and leaves some out. The repertoire holds around 100,000 clones, with approximately 76% as singletons. Material for sequencing was PBMCs. The receptors were gathered from a woman under 30 in good health and CMV-seropositive. Both conserved end residues are part of each CDR3. D genes are given only for firm matches. The size field is filled for only some rows; it gives once, few, many or a size class.

d_call	j_call	v_call	clone_size	cdr3_nt	cdr3_aa
NA	TRBJ2-1	TRBV30	NA	TGTGCCTGGAGTAGGCTAGCGGCCAGGGGTGAGCAGTTCTTC	CAWSRLAARGEQFF
NA	TRBJ1-2	TRBV6-5	NA	TGTGCCAGCTGTTACAGCCCTAACTACGGCTACACCTTC	CASCYSPNYGYTF
NA	TRBJ2-1	TRBV5-1	NA	TGCGCCAGCAGTAGGGGGGGACAGGACAACAATGAGCAGTTCTTC	CASSRGGQDNNEQFF
NA	TRBJ2-3	TRBV30	NA	TGTGCCTGGAGTGTTCTGGGCTACCCAACTAGCACAGATACGCAGTATTTT	CAWSVLGYPTSTDTQYF
NA	TRBJ1-4	TRBV4-1	few	TGCGCCAGCAGCCAAGGTCGTGCGGGGCCTAATGAAAAACTGTTTTTT	CASSQGRAGPNEKLFF
TRBD1	TRBJ1-4	TRBV5-5	once	TGTGCCAGCAGCTTGGGGGGACAGTATAATGAAAAACTGTTTTTT	CASSLGGQYNEKLFF
NA	TRBJ1-1	TRBV6-5	NA	TGTGCCAGCAGGACGACACGATATGGGACTGAAGCTTTCTTT	CASRTTRYGTEAFF
NA	TRBJ1-2	TRBV5-6	NA	TGTGCCAGCAGCTCGGTCGGGGTCATGGGCTATGGCTACACCTTC	CASSSVGVMGYGYTF
TRBD2	TRBJ2-2	TRBV19	NA	TGTGCCAGTAGCACTACTTTAGCGGGGACCACCGGGGAGCTGTTTTTT	CASSTTLAGTTGELFF
NA	TRBJ1-4	TRBV11-2	medium-sized	TGTGCCAGCAGCTTGGCACACACCGGGGAAGAAAAACTGTTTTTT	CASSLAHTGEEKLFF
NA	TRBJ1-6	TRBV2	medium-sized	TGTGCCAGCAGTGAAGGGGGGGGGTTTTCACCCCTCCACTTT	CASSEGGGFSPLHF
TRBD1	TRBJ2-6	TRBV7-8	NA	TGTGCCAGCAGCTTACGACCCGTAGGACAGGGAACCTCTGGGGCCAACGTCCTGACTTTC	CASSLRPVGQGTSGANVLTF
TRBD2	TRBJ2-3	TRBV4-2	NA	TGTGCCAGCAGCCCGGGACTAGCGGGGGACACAGATACGCAGTATTTT	CASSPGLAGDTDTQYF
TRBD2	TRBJ2-3	TRBV9	NA	TGTGCCAGCAGCGATGGACTAGCGGGGGTAACAGATACGCAGTATTTT	CASSDGLAGVTDTQYF
NA	TRBJ2-6	TRBV7-9	NA	TGTGCCAGCAGCTCTTCGGACTATTGGCGGGTCTCTGGGGCCAACGTCCTGACTTTC	CASSSSDYWRVSGANVLTF
TRBD2	TRBJ2-7	TRBV5-1	NA	TGCGCCAGCAGCTTGATGGTAGCGGGAGGGCTTTACGAGCAGTACTTC	CASSLMVAGGLYEQYF
TRBD2	TRBJ2-1	TRBV27	NA	TGTGCCAGCAGTTCCCCTGCTAGCGGGAGGAACAATGAGCAGTTCTTC	CASSSPASGRNNEQFF
NA	TRBJ1-4	TRBV19	NA	TGTGCCAGTAGTATTCTGACAGCCCCTAATGAAAAACTGTTTTTT	CASSILTAPNEKLFF
TRBD2	TRBJ2-1	TRBV28	NA	TGTGCCACCATAGCGGGAGGGCCGATTGAGCAGTTCTTC	CATIAGGPIEQFF
TRBD1	TRBJ2-3	TRBV28	NA	TGTGCCAGCAGGAGAGACAGGGTTAGGACAGATACGCAGTATTTT	CASRRDRVRTDTQYF
TRBD1	TRBJ2-5	TRBV19	NA	TGTGCCAGTAGTACCGACAGGGGAGCGACCCAGTACTTC	CASSTDRGATQYF
NA	TRBJ1-5	TRBV10-1	NA	TGCGCCACCGGGAGTAATCAGCCCCAGCATTTT	CATGSNQPQHF
TRBD2	TRBJ2-1	TRBV6-4	few	TGTGCCAGCAGGGCCCCACCGACTAGCGGGAGGGGGATTAGGAATGAGCAGTTCTTC	CASRAPPTSGRGIRNEQFF
TRBD2	TRBJ2-1	TRBV7-7	NA	TGTGCTAGCAGCCCTAGCGGGAGTGTCGGTGAGCAGTTCTTC	CASSPSGSVGEQFF
TRBD2	TRBJ2-2	TRBV5-1	NA	TGCGCCAGCAGCTTGGTAGCGGGAGTTTCCGGGGAGCTGTTTTTT	CASSLVAGVSGELFF
TRBD2	TRBJ2-3	TRBV28	NA	TGTGCCAGCACTCCTATAGCGGGAGGGACAGATACGCAGTATTTT	CASTPIAGGTDTQYF
NA	TRBJ2-5	TRBV5-4	NA	TGTGCCAGCAGCCGCACGACAGAAGAGACCCAGTACTTC	CASSRTTEETQYF
TRBD1	TRBJ2-1	TRBV7-8	NA	TGTGCCAGCAGCCCTAGGACAGGGACTTACAATGAGCAGTTCTTC	CASSPRTGTYNEQFF
TRBD2	TRBJ2-7	TRBV5-6	NA	TGTGCCAGCAGGCAGGGACTAGCGGAATCCTCCTACGAGCAGTACTTC	CASRQGLAESSYEQYF
TRBD2	TRBJ2-3	TRBV9	once	TGTGCCAGCAGCGTCACTAGCGGGAGCCCAGATACGCAGTATTTT	CASSVTSGSPDTQYF
TRBD1	TRBJ2-7	TRBV27	NA	TGTGCCAGCAGTTTAACACAGGGGTTCGACGAGCAGTACTTC	CASSLTQGFDEQYF
TRBD2	TRBJ2-1	TRBV30	few	TGTGCCTGGAGTTACCATGGAGCGGGGAGTGAGCAGTTCTTC	CAWSYHGAGSEQFF
TRBD1	TRBJ1-4	TRBV18	few	TGTGCCAGCTCCTCCATCGGAGGACAGGTGAATGAAAAACTGTTTTTT	CASSSIGGQVNEKLFF
TRBD1	TRBJ2-5	TRBV6-1	once	TGTGCCAGCAGTGAAGGGACAGGGGTCCAAGAGACCCAGTACTTC	CASSEGTGVQETQYF
NA	TRBJ2-2	TRBV15	NA	TGTGCCACCAGCAGAGATGAGGGAGTAGTCGGGGAGCTGTTTTTT	CATSRDEGVVGELFF
TRBD2	TRBJ2-1	TRBV27	NA	TGTGCCAGCAGTCTAGCGGGAGCGAATGAGCAGTTCTTC	CASSLAGANEQFF
NA	TRBJ2-1	TRBV5-1	NA	TGCGCCAGCAGCCAACTCCTCAATGAGCAGTTCTTC	CASSQLLNEQFF
NA	TRBJ1-1	TRBV19	NA	TGTGCCAGTAGTATCCAGGGAGGCTACACTGAAGCTTTCTTT	CASSIQGGYTEAFF
TRBD2	TRBJ2-7	TRBV27	few	TGTGCCAGCAGTCTCCTAGCGGGAGGGTGGGAGCAGTACTTC	CASSLLAGGWEQYF
TRBD2	TRBJ2-5	TRBV18	NA	TGTGCCAGCTCACCCTCTCCAGCGGGAGGATCTCAAGAGACCCAGTACTTC	CASSPSPAGGSQETQYF
NA	TRBJ2-7	TRBV28	few	TGTGCCAGCAGTTTATTCTCCGGAGGAACCTACGAGCAGTACTTC	CASSLFSGGTYEQYF
NA	TRBJ2-2	TRBV5-1	NA	TGCGCCAGCAGCTTGAACGCGGGCGGGCGGAGGGAGACGAACACCGGGGAGCTGTTTTTT	CASSLNAGGRRETNTGELFF
NA	TRBJ1-2	TRBV6-5	NA	TGTGCCAGCAGAAACAGGCATGGCTACACCTTC	CASRNRHGYTF
TRBD2	TRBJ2-7	TRBV5-4	NA	TGTGCCAGCGGTTCCGGTAGCGGGGCATCCTACGAGCAGTACTTC	CASGSGSGASYEQYF
NA	TRBJ2-5	TRBV4-1	NA	TGCGCCAGCAGCCCGGGCCAGAGGGTCTATGGGACCCAGTACTTC	CASSPGQRVYGTQYF
TRBD1	TRBJ2-3	TRBV5-1	NA	TGCGCCAGCAGCTTGCGTCCACAGGGGGCGGGAGATACGCAGTATTTT	CASSLRPQGAGDTQYF
NA	TRBJ1-5	TRBV10-2	NA	TGCGCCAGCACCCCAGGTCGGGGGGCCGAAGAGCCCCAGCATTTT	CASTPGRGAEEPQHF
TRBD1	TRBJ2-5	TRBV9	NA	TGTGCCAGCAGCGTAGGGACAGGGCACGTAGAGACCCAGTACTTC	CASSVGTGHVETQYF
NA	TRBJ2-5	TRBV7-9	NA	TGTGCCAGCAGCACCGGACATTCACAAGAGACCCAGTACTTC	CASSTGHSQETQYF
NA	TRBJ2-7	TRBV2	NA	TGTGCCAGCAGTGTTACGGGGGGCGTGGAGCAGTACTTC	CASSVTGGVEQYF
NA	TRBJ2-5	TRBV9	NA	TGTGCCAGCAGCGCAGCGGGCCAAGAGACCCAGTACTTC	CASSAAGQETQYF
NA	TRBJ1-1	TRBV27	few	TGTGCCAGCAGACCTATTGGACAGCCCGTTGAAGCTTTCTTT	CASRPIGQPVEAFF
NA	TRBJ2-7	TRBV7-2	NA	TGTGCCAGCAGCTCTAGCCCAGGTTACGAGCAGTACTTC	CASSSSPGYEQYF
NA	TRBJ2-7	TRBV6-1	NA	TGTGCCAGCAGTGCCTGGGACATCGGTACTAGGGACGAGCAGTACTTC	CASSAWDIGTRDEQYF
TRBD2	TRBJ2-2	TRBV4-1	NA	TGCGCCAGCAGCGTAGGGAAGACTAGCGGAGTCACCGGGGAGCTGTTTTTT	CASSVGKTSGVTGELFF
NA	TRBJ2-2	TRBV6-5	NA	TGTGCCAGCAGTTACTCCCGACAGCCTTACACCGGGGAGCTGTTTTTT	CASSYSRQPYTGELFF
NA	TRBJ2-7	TRBV5-1	NA	TGCGCCAGCAGCTTAGACTATCCCTACGAGCAGTACTTC	CASSLDYPYEQYF
NA	TRBJ1-6	TRBV5-4	NA	TGTGCCAGCAGCTTGTGGGACATCAATTCACCCCTCCACTTT	CASSLWDINSPLHF
TRBD2	TRBJ2-5	TRBV7-8	few	TGTGCCAGCAGCTCCGGACTAGCAGGGAAAGAGACCCAGTACTTC	CASSSGLAGKETQYF
TRBD2	TRBJ2-5	TRBV10-3	NA	TGTGCCATCAGTGAACCCCTAGCGGGAGTAAACGAGACCCAGTACTTC	CAISEPLAGVNETQYF